This T cell receptor beta chain was retrieved from a study of shared clonotypes between healthy human individuals. Findings and caveats of the study: It was only blood that was sampled, and tissue repertoires likely differ.

Each replicate PCR on the sorted subsets used around 200 ng DNA (around 30,000 T cell genomes). Some clones are missing from TCRdb's copy, which holds only in-frame ones; the method was immunoSEQ multiplex PCR. Here the sample spans around 2.1 million clones, around 95% being singletons. The V gene lost 0 bases and the J gene lost 5 bases, with 13 bases spanning the gap. The CDR3 sequence is 15 residues long. Germline CDR1 SEHNR, CDR2 FQNEAQ (reference sequence). As to this clone: Its antigen is unknown.

The rearrangement links TRBV7-9 to TRBJ2-5; D remains unclear. This receptor was obtained from a man between 18 and 29 years old in good health. The sequenced sample consisted of naive CD4+ T cells sorted from blood. Subset reported: CD45RA+ positively selected. As DNA, the CDR3 is TGTGCCAGCAGCTTAGCGCTAATGGGCAGGGAGACCCAGTACTTC. Encoded protein: CASSLALMGRETQYF.